A selection of T cell receptor beta chains follows, all from one sample in a study of T-cell memory formation after mild COVID-19. TCRdb used MiXCR to reprocess the 5' RACE reads, holding one entry per CDR3 protein. Here the sample spans 400,000 or so distinct CDR3 sequences, around 20% being singletons. The specimen sequenced was PBMCs or a T cell subset sorted from them (not recorded which). Receptors were obtained from an adult woman who had mild COVID-19 (a few samples of this study predate the infection). Cell type and time point are not known. Both conserved end residues are part of each CDR3. D genes are given only for firm matches. Where a row states a size, it is once, few, many or the class of an expanded clone; other rows omit it.

abundance	v_gene	d_gene	j_gene	CDR3aa	CDR3nt
many	TRBV29-1	TRBD1	TRBJ1-1	CSARQGRTEAFF	TGCAGCGCCCGACAGGGGAGGACTGAAGCTTTCTTT
-	TRBV12-3/TRBV12-4	-	TRBJ1-4	CASSSRGREKLFF	TGTGCCAGCAGTTCTCGGGGGCGGGAAAAACTGTTTTTT
few	TRBV5-5	-	TRBJ2-7	CASSGSLLSYEQYF	TGTGCCAGCAGCGGCAGCCTTCTATCCTACGAGCAGTACTTC
many	TRBV7-2	TRBD2	TRBJ2-1	CASSTGAGGQFEQFF	TGTGCCAGCAGCACAGGGGCGGGGGGGCAGTTTGAGCAGTTCTTC
-	TRBV2	TRBD2	TRBJ2-1	CASNGGGLAGSYNEQFF	TGTGCCAGCAATGGGGGGGGACTAGCGGGATCTTACAATGAGCAGTTCTTC
-	TRBV7-2	-	TRBJ2-7	CASSLATSLYEQYF	TGTGCCAGCAGCTTAGCGACTAGTCTCTACGAGCAGTACTTC
-	TRBV7-9	TRBD2	TRBJ2-2	CASSPPREGLGELFF	TGTGCCAGCAGCCCACCGCGGGAGGGCCTTGGGGAGCTGTTTTTT
many	TRBV5-1	TRBD2	TRBJ2-5	CASSLAGTSGSLETQYF	TGCGCCAGCAGCTTGGCCGGGACTAGCGGGAGTCTAGAGACCCAGTACTTC
-	TRBV2	-	TRBJ2-5	CASSEIGRGGETQYF	TGTGCCAGCAGTGAAATCGGTAGGGGGGGCGAGACCCAGTACTTC
-	TRBV6-5	-	TRBJ1-5	CASSRQHNQPQHF	TGTGCCAGCAGCCGGCAGCACAATCAGCCCCAGCATTTT
many	TRBV11-2	-	TRBJ2-2	CASPQGAGELFF	TGTGCCAGCCCCCAGGGCGCCGGGGAGCTGTTTTTT
few	TRBV5-1	-	TRBJ1-1	CASTAGANTEAFF	TGCGCCAGCACTGCCGGGGCGAACACTGAAGCTTTCTTT
-	TRBV5-5	-	TRBJ1-1	CASSTRTVNTEAFF	TGTGCCAGCAGCACCAGGACGGTGAACACTGAAGCTTTCTTT
few	TRBV11-2	-	TRBJ2-6	CASSLGPGANVLTF	TGTGCCAGCAGCCTGGGGCCTGGGGCCAACGTCCTGACTTTC
-	TRBV27	-	TRBJ2-7	CASRAPPGRTRSYEQYF	TGTGCCAGCAGAGCCCCCCCGGGCAGAACGCGCTCCTACGAGCAGTACTTC
-	TRBV6-5	-	TRBJ1-6	CASSAHTYNSPLHF	TGTGCCAGTAGTGCACATACCTATAATTCACCCCTCCACTTT
few	TRBV5-1	TRBD1	TRBJ1-2	CASTPGQGVSGYTF	TGCGCCAGCACCCCGGGACAGGGAGTGTCTGGCTACACCTTC
-	TRBV20-1	-	TRBJ2-3	CSARDAVALWDTQYF	TGCAGTGCTAGAGATGCAGTAGCGCTATGGGATACGCAGTATTTT
-	TRBV3-1	-	TRBJ1-1	CASSQDLRDEAFF	TGTGCCAGCAGCCAAGATTTAAGGGACGAAGCTTTCTTT
many	TRBV7-7	TRBD2	TRBJ2-1	CASSPLSGGDNEQFF	TGTGCCAGCAGCCCCCTTAGCGGGGGGGACAATGAGCAGTTCTTC
-	TRBV24-1	-	TRBJ2-1	CATRNELNEQFF	TGTGCCACCAGGAACGAGCTGAATGAGCAGTTCTTC
-	TRBV19	-	TRBJ1-1	CASSKSDLNTEAFF	TGTGCCAGTAGTAAGAGCGACCTTAACACTGAAGCTTTCTTT
few	TRBV20-1	TRBD2	TRBJ2-1	CSALVRWEGYNEQFF	TGCAGTGCTCTCGTCAGGTGGGAGGGGTACAATGAGCAGTTCTTC
-	TRBV11-2	-	TRBJ2-2	CASSLGRGTTGELFF	TGTGCCAGCAGCTTAGGTCGAGGGACCACCGGGGAGCTGTTTTTT
-	TRBV28	-	TRBJ1-2	CASSHTLSGGYTF	TGTGCCAGCAGCCATACATTGAGTGGCGGCTACACCTTC
many	TRBV7-2	-	TRBJ2-3	CASSHNTDTQYF	TGTGCCAGCAGCCATAACACAGATACGCAGTATTTT
-	TRBV6-5	-	TRBJ1-1	CATGHLNTEAFF	TGTGCCACGGGGCATCTGAACACTGAAGCTTTCTTT
few	TRBV18	TRBD2	TRBJ2-5	CASSRSGGQETQYF	TGTGCCAGCTCACGGAGCGGGGGCCAAGAGACCCAGTACTTC
-	TRBV4-1	TRBD1	TRBJ2-1	CASSQDHGQVDEQFF	TGCGCCAGCAGCCAAGATCATGGACAGGTCGATGAGCAGTTCTTC